Listed here is a single TCR beta chain. The antigen remains undetermined. Per germline, CDR1 SEHNR and CDR2 FQNEAQ (reference sequence). The CDR3 is 12 residues long. Trimming stripped 0 bases from V and 4 bases from J, with 0 bases between. Generated by immunoSEQ multiplex PCR, the TCRdb table keeps only in-frame clones and is missing some. The sample has about 37,000 clones, approximately 81% seen once. The sample originates from a study of lymphopenia after photon versus proton radiotherapy. Study outcomes and limitations: Under photons, naive T cells and diversity fell while effector/memory populations rose. Better survival with proton therapy was suggested as possible, not demonstrated. Post-nadir TCR diversity decline inversely tracked overall survival among those who died. Post-nadir diversity loss with photons came from oligoclonal expansion, particularly CD8+ Temra cells.

This clonotype was sampled from a man aged 50 to 60 with gastric cancer. The sequencing here drew on peripheral blood, taken from a patient treated with photon-based radiotherapy. The V gene is TRBV7-9, the J gene TRBJ2-2; D is uncertain. The CDR3 nucleotides are TGTGCCAGCAGCTTAGCCACCGGGGAGCTGTTTTTT. The encoded protein is CASSLATGELFF.